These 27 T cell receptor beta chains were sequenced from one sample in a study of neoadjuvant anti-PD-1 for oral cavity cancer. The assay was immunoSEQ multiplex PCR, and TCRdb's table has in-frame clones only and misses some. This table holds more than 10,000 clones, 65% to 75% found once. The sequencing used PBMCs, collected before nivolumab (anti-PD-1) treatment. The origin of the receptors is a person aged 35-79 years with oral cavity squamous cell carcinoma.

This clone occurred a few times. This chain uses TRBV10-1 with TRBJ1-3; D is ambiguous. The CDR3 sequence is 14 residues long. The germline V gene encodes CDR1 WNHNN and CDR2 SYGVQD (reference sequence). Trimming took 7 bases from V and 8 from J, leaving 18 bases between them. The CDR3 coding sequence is TGCGCCAGCACCCTCGGAGGTGTCGGGGACACCATATATTTT. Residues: CASTLGGVGDTIYF.

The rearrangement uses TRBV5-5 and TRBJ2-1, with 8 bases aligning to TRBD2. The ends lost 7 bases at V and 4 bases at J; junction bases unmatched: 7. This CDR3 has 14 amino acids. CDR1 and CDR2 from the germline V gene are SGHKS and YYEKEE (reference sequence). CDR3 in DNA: TGTGCCAGCGCTTTGGCGGGAGGATACAATGAGCAGTTCTTC. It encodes CASALAGGYNEQFF.

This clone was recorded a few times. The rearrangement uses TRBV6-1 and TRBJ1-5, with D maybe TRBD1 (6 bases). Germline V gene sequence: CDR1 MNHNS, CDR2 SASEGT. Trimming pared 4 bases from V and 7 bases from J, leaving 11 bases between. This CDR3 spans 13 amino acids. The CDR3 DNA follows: TGTGCCAGCAGTGCAGGGGCGGACCAGCCCCAGCATTTT. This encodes CASSAGADQPQHF.

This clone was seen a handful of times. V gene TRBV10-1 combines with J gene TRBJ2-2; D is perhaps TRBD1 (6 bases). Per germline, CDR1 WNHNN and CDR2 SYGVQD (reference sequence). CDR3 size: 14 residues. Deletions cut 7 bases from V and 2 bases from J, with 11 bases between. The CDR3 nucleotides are TGCGCCAGCACCCGTGGGGGCAACACCGGGGAGCTGTTTTTT. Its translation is CASTRGGNTGELFF.

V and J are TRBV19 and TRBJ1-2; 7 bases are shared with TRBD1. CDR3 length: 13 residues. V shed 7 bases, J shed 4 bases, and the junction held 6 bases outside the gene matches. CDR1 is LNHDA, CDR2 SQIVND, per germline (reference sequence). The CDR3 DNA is TGTGCCAGTACCATAGGGACAGCCTATGGCTACACCTTC. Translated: CASTIGTAYGYTF.

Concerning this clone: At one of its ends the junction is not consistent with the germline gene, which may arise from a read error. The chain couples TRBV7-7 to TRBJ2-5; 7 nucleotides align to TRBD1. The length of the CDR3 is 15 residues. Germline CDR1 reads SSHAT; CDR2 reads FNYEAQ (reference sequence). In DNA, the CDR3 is TGTGCTAGCAGCTGGCAGGGGGTAATAGGAGAGACCCAGTACTTC. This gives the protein CASSWQGVIGETQYF.

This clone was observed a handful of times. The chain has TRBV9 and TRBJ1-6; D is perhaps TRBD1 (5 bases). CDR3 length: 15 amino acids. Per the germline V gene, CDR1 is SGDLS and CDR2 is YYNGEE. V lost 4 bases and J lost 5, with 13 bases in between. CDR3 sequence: CASSPGKYDNSPLHF. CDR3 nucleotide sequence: TGTGCCAGCAGCCCAGGGAAGTACGATAATTCACCCCTCCACTTT.

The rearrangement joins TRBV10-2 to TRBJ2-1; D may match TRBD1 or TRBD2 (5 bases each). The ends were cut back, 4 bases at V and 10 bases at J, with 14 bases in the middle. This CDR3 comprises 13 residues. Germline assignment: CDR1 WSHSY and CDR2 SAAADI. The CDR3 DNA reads TGCGCCAGCAGTGTGACGGGGACGCGGGAGCAGTTCTTC. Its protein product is CASSVTGTREQFF.

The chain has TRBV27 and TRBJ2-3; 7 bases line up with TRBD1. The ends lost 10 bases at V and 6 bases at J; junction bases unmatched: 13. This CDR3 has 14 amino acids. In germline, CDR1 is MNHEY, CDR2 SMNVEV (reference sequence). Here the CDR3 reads CATSTQTGRDTQYF. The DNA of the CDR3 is TGTGCCACCTCTACACAGACAGGGCGTGATACGCAGTATTTT.

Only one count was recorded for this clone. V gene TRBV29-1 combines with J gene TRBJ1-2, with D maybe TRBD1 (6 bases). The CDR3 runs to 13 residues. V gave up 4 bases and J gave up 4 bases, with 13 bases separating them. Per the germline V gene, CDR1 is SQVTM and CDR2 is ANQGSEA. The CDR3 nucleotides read TGCAGCGTTGTGGGGGGGGCCGGCTATGGCTACACCTTC. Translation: CSVVGGAGYGYTF.

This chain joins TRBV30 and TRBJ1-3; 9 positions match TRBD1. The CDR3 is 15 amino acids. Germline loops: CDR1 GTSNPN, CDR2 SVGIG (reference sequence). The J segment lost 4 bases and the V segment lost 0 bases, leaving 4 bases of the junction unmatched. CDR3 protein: CAWSVQGAGGNTIYF. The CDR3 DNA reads TGTGCCTGGAGTGTACAGGGGGCAGGAGGAAACACCATATATTTT.

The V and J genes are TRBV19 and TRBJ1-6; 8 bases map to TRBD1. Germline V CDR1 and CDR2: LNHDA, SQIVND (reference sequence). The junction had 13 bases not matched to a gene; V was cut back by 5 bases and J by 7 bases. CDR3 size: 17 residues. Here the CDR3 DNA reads TGTGCCAGTAGTGTCTACTCAAGACAGGGGAAGAATTCACCCCTCCACTTT. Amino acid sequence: CASSVYSRQGKNSPLHF.

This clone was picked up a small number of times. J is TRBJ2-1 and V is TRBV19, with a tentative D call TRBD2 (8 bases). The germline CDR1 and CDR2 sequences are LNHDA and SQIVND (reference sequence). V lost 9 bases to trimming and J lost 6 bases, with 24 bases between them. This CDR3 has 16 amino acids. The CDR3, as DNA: TGTGCCAGCAAAACCAGGGACAGCGGGAGTACCAATGAGCAGTTCTTC. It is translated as CASKTRDSGSTNEQFF.

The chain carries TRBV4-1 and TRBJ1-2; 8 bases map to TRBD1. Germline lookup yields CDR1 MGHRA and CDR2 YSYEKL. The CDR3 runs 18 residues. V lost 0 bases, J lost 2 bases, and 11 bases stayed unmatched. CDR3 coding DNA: TGCGCCAGCAGCCAAGATCCGCAGGGGGCTAACCCGAACTATGGCTACACCTTC. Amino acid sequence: CASSQDPQGANPNYGYTF.

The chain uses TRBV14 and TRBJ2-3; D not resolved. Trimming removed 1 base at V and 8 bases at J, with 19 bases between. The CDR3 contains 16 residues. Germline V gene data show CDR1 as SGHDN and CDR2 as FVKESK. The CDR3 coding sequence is TGTGCCAGCAGCCAAGCGGCCGGGCCCCGGGTTCGTACGCAGTATTTT. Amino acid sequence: CASSQAAGPRVRTQYF.

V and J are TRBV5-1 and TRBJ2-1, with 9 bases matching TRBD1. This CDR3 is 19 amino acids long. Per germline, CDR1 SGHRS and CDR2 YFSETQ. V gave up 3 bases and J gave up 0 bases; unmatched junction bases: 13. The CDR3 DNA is TGCGCCAGCAGCTACCCGGGACAGGGCCCCGTTAGCTCCTACAATGAGCAGTTCTTC. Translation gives CASSYPGQGPVSSYNEQFF.

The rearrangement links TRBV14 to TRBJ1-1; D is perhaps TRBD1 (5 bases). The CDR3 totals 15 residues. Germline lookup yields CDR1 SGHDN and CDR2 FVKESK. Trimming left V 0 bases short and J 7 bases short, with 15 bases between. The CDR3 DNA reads TGTGCCAGCAGCCAAGATCGCGGCAGGGTCCGTGAAGCTTTCTTT. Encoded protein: CASSQDRGRVREAFF.

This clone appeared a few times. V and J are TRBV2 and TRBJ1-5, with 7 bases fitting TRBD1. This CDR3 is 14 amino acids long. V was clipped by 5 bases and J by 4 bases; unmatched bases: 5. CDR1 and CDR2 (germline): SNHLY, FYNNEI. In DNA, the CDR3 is TGTGCCAGCAGTTTGGGACAGCAGAATCAGCCCCAGCATTTT. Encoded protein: CASSLGQQNQPQHF. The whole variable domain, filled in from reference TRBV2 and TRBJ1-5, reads EPEVTQTPSHQVTQMGQEVILRCVPISNHLYFYWYRQILGQKVEFLVSFYNNEISEKSEIFDDQFSVERPDGSNFTLKIRSTKLEDSAMYFCASSLGQQNQPQHFGDGTRLSIL.

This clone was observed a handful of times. The DNA for the CDR3 is TGTGCCAGCAGCGTATGGGCCGATTCGGTCCCCTACGAGCAGTACTTC. Translation gives CASSVWADSVPYEQYF. The J gene is TRBJ2-7, the V gene TRBV9; D not resolved. This CDR3 contains 16 residues. The germline V gene encodes CDR1 SGDLS and CDR2 YYNGEE. The V end lost 1 base, the J end lost 2 bases, and 16 bases lay between the germline ends.

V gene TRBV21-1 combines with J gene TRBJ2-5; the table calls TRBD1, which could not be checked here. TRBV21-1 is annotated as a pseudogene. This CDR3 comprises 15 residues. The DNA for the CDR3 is TGTGCCAGCAGCAAAGAGGACACTTACCAAGAGACCCAGTACTTC. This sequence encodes CASSKEDTYQETQYF.

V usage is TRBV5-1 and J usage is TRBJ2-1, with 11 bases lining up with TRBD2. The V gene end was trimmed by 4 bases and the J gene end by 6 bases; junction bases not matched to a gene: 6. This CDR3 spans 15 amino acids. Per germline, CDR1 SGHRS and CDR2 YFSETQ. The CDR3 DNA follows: TGCGCCAGCAGCACTACTAGCGGGAGTATCAATGAGCAGTTCTTC. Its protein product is CASSTTSGSINEQFF.

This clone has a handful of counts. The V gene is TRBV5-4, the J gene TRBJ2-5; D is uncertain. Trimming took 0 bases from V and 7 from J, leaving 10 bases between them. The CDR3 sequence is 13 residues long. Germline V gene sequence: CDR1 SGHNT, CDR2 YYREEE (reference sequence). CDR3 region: CASSLGWGGTQYF. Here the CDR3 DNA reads TGTGCCAGCAGCTTGGGCTGGGGTGGGACCCAGTACTTC.

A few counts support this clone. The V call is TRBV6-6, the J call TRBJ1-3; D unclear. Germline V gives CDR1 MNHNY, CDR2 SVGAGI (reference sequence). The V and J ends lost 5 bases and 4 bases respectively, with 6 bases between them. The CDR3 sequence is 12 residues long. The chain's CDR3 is CASSPLGNTIYF. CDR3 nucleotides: TGTGCCAGCAGTCCCTTAGGAAACACCATATATTTT.

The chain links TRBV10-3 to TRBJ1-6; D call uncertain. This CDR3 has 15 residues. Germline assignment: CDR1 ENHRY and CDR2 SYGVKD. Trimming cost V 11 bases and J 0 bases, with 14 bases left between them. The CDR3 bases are TGTGCCTCCCGAGGAGGGAGCTCCTATAATTCACCCCTCCACTTT. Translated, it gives CASRGGSSYNSPLHF.

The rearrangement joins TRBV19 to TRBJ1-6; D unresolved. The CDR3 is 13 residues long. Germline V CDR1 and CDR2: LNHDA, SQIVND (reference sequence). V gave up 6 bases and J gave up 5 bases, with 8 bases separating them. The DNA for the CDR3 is TGTGCCAGTAGAAATTGGGATAATTCACCCCTCCACTTT. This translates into CASRNWDNSPLHF.

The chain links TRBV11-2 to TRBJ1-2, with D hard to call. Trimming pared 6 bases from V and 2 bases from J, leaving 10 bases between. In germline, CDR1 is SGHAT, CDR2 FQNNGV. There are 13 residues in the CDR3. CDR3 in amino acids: CASSVGLNYGYTF. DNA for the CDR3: TGTGCCAGCAGTGTTGGACTGAACTATGGCTACACCTTC.

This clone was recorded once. CDR3 nucleotide sequence: TGCAGTGCTTGGAGGATGCCTGAAGCTTTCTTT. As protein: CSAWRMPEAFF. The gene calls are TRBV20-1 and TRBJ1-1; the D is unclear. Germline values: CDR1 DFQATT, CDR2 SNEGSKA (reference sequence). This CDR3 region has 11 residues. The V gene lost 5 bases and the J gene lost 6 bases, with 10 bases spanning the gap.